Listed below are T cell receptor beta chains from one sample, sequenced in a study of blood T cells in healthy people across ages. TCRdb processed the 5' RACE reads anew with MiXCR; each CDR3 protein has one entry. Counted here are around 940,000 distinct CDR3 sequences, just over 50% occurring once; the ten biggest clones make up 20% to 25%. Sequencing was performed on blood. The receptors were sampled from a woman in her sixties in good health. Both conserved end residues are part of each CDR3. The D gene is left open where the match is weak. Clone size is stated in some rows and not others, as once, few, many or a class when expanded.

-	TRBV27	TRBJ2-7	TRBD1	TGTGCCAGCAGTTCCCAACAGACAGGGTTGTACGAGCAGTACTTC	CASSSQQTGLYEQYF
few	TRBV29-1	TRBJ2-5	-	TGCAGCGTTAGAGATATAGGAGCGGGTGAGACCCAGTACTTC	CSVRDIGAGETQYF
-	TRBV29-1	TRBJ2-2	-	TGCAGCGTTCCAGGACAGAGGAACACCGGGGAGCCGTTTTTT	CSVPGQRNTGEPFF
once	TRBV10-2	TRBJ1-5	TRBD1	TGCGCCAGCAGTGATGAGGACAGGAAACTCAGGTCCCAGCATTTT	CASSDEDRKLRSQHF
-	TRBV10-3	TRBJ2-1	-	TGTGCCATCACTGAGAGCTCCTACAATGAGCAGTTCTTC	CAITESSYNEQFF
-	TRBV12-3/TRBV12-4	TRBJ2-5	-	TGTGCCAGCAGTTTGGGCTGGGGCGGGAACCAAGAGACCCAGTACTTC	CASSLGWGGNQETQYF
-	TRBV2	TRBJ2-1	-	TGTGCCAGCAGTCCCTTCTTAACTAGTAATGAGCAGTTCTTC	CASSPFLTSNEQFF
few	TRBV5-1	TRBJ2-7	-	TGCGCCAGCAGCTTGGCCTCGACACGATACTCCTCGGCTGCTTCCTACGAGCAGTACTTC	CASSLASTRYSSAASYEQYF
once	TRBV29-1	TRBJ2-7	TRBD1	TGCAGCGTTCCAGGACAGGGGATTCGCCATGAGCAGTACTTC	CSVPGQGIRHEQYF
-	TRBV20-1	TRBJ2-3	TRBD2	TGCAGTGCCTCAGATAGCGGGAGTTCAGATACGCAGTATTTT	CSASDSGSSDTQYF
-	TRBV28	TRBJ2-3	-	TGTGCCAGCAGTTCCCGGGTTGCGCAGTATTTT	CASSSRVAQYF
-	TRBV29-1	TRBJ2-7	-	TGCAGCGTTGTAGGACAACGCTACGAGCAGTACTTC	CSVVGQRYEQYF
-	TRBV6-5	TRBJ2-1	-	TGTGCCAGCAGTTACTCCCTGCTGGGCGCCTACAATGAGCAGTTCTTC	CASSYSLLGAYNEQFF
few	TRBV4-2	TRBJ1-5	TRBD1	TGTGCCAGCAGCCAAGAGGGACAGCACAATCAGCCCCAGCATTTT	CASSQEGQHNQPQHF
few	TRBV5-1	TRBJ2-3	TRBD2	TGCGCCAGCAGCCCGGCGGCAGCGGGAGGCACAGATACGCAGTATTTT	CASSPAAAGGTDTQYF
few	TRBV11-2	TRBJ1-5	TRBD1	TGTGCCAGCAGCGCAGGACCGACAGGGCTGGGCAATCAGCCCCAGCATTTT	CASSAGPTGLGNQPQHF
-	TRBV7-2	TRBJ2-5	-	TGTGCCAGCAGCTTAGGTGGAATAGCTGAGGAGACCCAGTACTTC	CASSLGGIAEETQYF
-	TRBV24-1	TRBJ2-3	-	TGTGCCACCAGTGATTTCGATCTGAGGGGGTTAAACACAGATACGCAGTATTTT	CATSDFDLRGLNTDTQYF
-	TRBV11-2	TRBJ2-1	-	TGTGCCAGCAGCTTATTTGGGAGGAACAATGAGCAGTTCTTC	CASSLFGRNNEQFF
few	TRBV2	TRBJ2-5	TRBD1	TGTGCCAGCAGTGATGGGGACAGGGATAAGTACCAAGAGACCCAGTACTTC	CASSDGDRDKYQETQYF
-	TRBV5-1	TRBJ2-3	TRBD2	TGCGCCAGCAGCTTGGAGGGGACTAGCGGGCCCCGGAACACAGATACGCAGTATTTT	CASSLEGTSGPRNTDTQYF
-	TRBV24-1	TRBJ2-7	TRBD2	TGTGCCACCAGTGTTGGGACCAGCGGGAGAGGTTACGAGCAGTACTTC	CATSVGTSGRGYEQYF
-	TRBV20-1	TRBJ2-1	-	TGCAGTGCTAAAAATCGGGACTTGCGGCTCAATGAGCAGTTCTTC	CSAKNRDLRLNEQFF
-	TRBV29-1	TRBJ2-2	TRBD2	TGCAGCGTCCAAAGGACTAGCAACACCGGGGAGCTGTTTTTT	CSVQRTSNTGELFF
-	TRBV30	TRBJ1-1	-	TGTGCCTCGAGGGTGGGCACTGAAGCTTTCTTT	CASRVGTEAFF
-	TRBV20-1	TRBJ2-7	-	TGCAGTGCTAGATCCGACAGGGAGCAGTACTTC	CSARSDREQYF
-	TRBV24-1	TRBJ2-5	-	TGTGCCACCAGTGACCCCCGGTTGGGGTTGGAGACCCAGTACTTC	CATSDPRLGLETQYF
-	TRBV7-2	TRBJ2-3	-	TGTGCCAGCAGCTTAAGGGTAGCGCGCCCCACAGATACGCAGTATTTT	CASSLRVARPTDTQYF
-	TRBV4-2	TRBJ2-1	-	TGTGCCAGCAGCCAAGATGCTGTCAATGAGCAGTTCTTC	CASSQDAVNEQFF
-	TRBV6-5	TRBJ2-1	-	TGTGCCAGCATTCCAGGGGTCGGGAATGAGCAGTTCTTC	CASIPGVGNEQFF